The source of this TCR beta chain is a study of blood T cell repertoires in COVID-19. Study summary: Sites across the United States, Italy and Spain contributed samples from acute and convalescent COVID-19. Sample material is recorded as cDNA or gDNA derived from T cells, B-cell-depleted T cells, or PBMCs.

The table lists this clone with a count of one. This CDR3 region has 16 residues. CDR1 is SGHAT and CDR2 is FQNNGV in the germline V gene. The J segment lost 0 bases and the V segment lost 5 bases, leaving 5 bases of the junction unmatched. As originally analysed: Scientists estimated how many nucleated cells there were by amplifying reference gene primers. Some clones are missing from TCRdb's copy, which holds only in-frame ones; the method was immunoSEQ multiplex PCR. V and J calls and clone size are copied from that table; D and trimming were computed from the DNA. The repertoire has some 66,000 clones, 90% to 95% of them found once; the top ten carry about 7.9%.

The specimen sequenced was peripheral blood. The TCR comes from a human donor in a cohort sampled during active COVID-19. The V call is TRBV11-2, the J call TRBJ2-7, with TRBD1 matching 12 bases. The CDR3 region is CASSQPGQGASYEQYF. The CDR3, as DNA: TGTGCCAGCAGCCAGCCGGGACAGGGGGCCTCCTACGAGCAGTACTTC.